This TCR beta chain is drawn from a study of early T cells in non-severe SARS-CoV-2 infection. TCRdb re-called the 5' RACE reads through MiXCR, storing one row per CDR3 protein. The sample has about 36,000 distinct CDR3 sequences, around 7% seen once. Germline-derived CDR1 and CDR2 are SQVTM and ANQGSEA. The V end was cut by 7 bases, the J end by 7 bases, with 16 bases between. The CDR3 has 12 residues. The source of this sequence is an adult who was a healthcare worker with PCR-confirmed SARS-CoV-2 infection or an uninfected control (not recorded which). The chain recombines TRBV29-1 with TRBJ2-5; TRBD1 is a possible D gene (5 bases). The sequencing here drew on whole blood, taken at baseline. The CDR3 DNA reads TGCAGCGGCTACAGGCTCGGCGGGACCCAGTACTTC. Residues: CSGYRLGGTQYF. Looking up the rest from reference TRBV29-1 and TRBJ2-5 gives the full variable domain: SAVISQKPSRDICQRGTSLTIQCQVDSQVTMMFWYRQQPGQSLTLIATANQGSEATYESGFVIDKFPISRPNLTFSTLTVSNMSPEDSSIYLCSGYRLGGTQYFGPGTRLLVL.